This T cell receptor beta chain comes out of a study of cytomegalovirus exposure and HLA in healthy donors. Amplification used 60 Vbeta primers and 13 Jbeta primers. Assay: immunoSEQ multiplex PCR; the TCRdb copy retains only in-frame clones and omits some. The sample has 180,000 or so clones, 77% seen once. This clone was counted a single time. The junction had 4 bases not matched to a gene; V was cut back by 1 base and J by 4 bases. From germline, CDR1 is SEHNR and CDR2 FQNEAQ (reference sequence). The CDR3 contains 15 residues. The TCR was taken from a woman aged 60-75 years in good health and CMV-seropositive. The V gene is TRBV7-9, the J gene TRBJ1-5; TRBD1 aligns across 7 bases. Material for sequencing was PBMCs. Here the CDR3 DNA reads TGTGCCAGCAGCTTAGGAGGACAGGTGAATCAGCCCCAGCATTTT. Amino acids: CASSLGGQVNQPQHF.